This passage covers 5 T cell receptor beta chains from one sample sequenced in a study of blood T cell repertoires in COVID-19. Sequenced by immunoSEQ multiplex PCR; TCRdb stores in-frame clones only, minus some. The top ten hold about 5% of the sample, which has roughly 48,000 clones, 80% to 90% seen once. Input material: peripheral blood. Receptors originate from a human donor in a cohort sampled during active COVID-19.

V usage is TRBV18 and J usage is TRBJ1-5; 8 bases match TRBD1. Germline-derived CDR1 and CDR2 are KGHSH and LQKENI. After removal of 4 bases from V and 2 bases from J, the junction contained 7 bases not matched to a gene. This CDR3 comprises 16 residues. CDR3 nucleotide sequence: TGTGCCAGCTCACTGAACCTACAGGGGGGCAATCAGCCCCAGCATTTT. This sequence encodes CASSLNLQGGNQPQHF.

This chain joins TRBV6-5 and TRBJ1-2; no definite D call. The V gene lost 6 bases and the J gene lost 5 bases, with 7 bases spanning the gap. The CDR3 contains 11 residues. Germline-derived CDR1 and CDR2 are MNHEY and SVGAGI. CDR3 amino acids: CASSPLYGYTF. For the CDR3, the DNA is TGTGCCAGCAGCCCCCTGTATGGCTACACCTTC.

The chain combines TRBV2 with TRBJ2-7; possibly TRBD2 for D (6 bases). With 8 bases removed from V and 0 bases from J, the gap between germline ends came to 11 bases. The CDR3 covers 13 residues. Per germline, CDR1 SNHLY and CDR2 FYNNEI. The CDR3 DNA sequence: TGTGCCAGCTGGGACTCCTACTCCTACGAGCAGTACTTC. Protein: CASWDSYSYEQYF.

The chain employs TRBV7-9 and TRBJ1-1; D possibly corresponds to TRBD1 (6 bases). CDR1 SEHNR and CDR2 FQNEAQ come from the germline V gene (reference sequence). The CDR3 has 13 residues. V was pared by 5 bases and J by 5 bases, with 12 bases between. The CDR3 bases are TGTGCCAGCAGCCCGGGGAGGGGGACTGAAGCTTTCTTT. Protein: CASSPGRGTEAFF.

V and J are TRBV5-1 and TRBJ1-1; 7 bases are shared with TRBD1. The V gene end was trimmed by 3 bases and the J gene end by 0 bases; junction bases not matched to a gene: 5. This CDR3 has 15 amino acids. Germline V lookup: CDR1 SGHRS, CDR2 YFSETQ. DNA for the CDR3: TGCGCCAGCAGCTGGTCGGGACAGATGAACACTGAAGCTTTCTTT. Encoded protein: CASSWSGQMNTEAFF. The full variable domain, completed using reference TRBV5-1 and TRBJ1-1, is KAGVTQTPRYLIKTRGQQVTLSCSPISGHRSVSWYQQTPGQGLQFLFEYFSETQRNKGNFPGRFSGRQFSNSRSEMNVSTLELGDSALYLCASSWSGQMNTEAFFGQGTRLTVV.